These T cell receptor beta chains were read from a single sample in a study of blood T cell repertoires in COVID-19. Clones were sequenced by immunoSEQ multiplex PCR, and TCRdb holds only the in-frame ones, with some missing. The profile covers around 150,000 clones, with approximately 79% appearing a single time and about 7.7% taken by the ten largest. Sequencing was done on a sample of peripheral blood. These receptors all come from a woman in her 40s with COVID-19, enrolled during active disease. CDR3s include the opening cysteine and the closing phenylalanine or tryptophan. The order of the fields is V gene, J gene, CDR3 protein.

V gene: TRBV25-1; J gene: TRBJ1-4; CDR3 protein: CASTDRAVNEKLFF
V gene: TRBV7-2; J gene: TRBJ2-3; CDR3 protein: CASSLVGSGSTGDTQYF
V gene: TRBV2; J gene: TRBJ2-7; CDR3 protein: CASSEAVPWGTNSYEQYF
V gene: TRBV5-1; J gene: TRBJ2-1; CDR3 protein: CASSLVVDEQFF
V gene: TRBV10-3; J gene: TRBJ1-1; CDR3 protein: CATKDRINTEAFF
V gene: TRBV9; J gene: TRBJ2-3; CDR3 protein: CASSGEGRADLGTQYF
V gene: TRBV30; J gene: TRBJ2-7; CDR3 protein: CAWGTGGRSYEQYF
V gene: TRBV25-1; J gene: TRBJ1-1; CDR3 protein: CATRGVGDTEAFF
V gene: TRBV3-1/TRBV3-2; J gene: TRBJ2-6; CDR3 protein: CAGRRHQTGHYSGANVLTF
V gene: TRBV18; J gene: TRBJ2-2; CDR3 protein: CASSAQGAKTGELFF
V gene: TRBV5-4; J gene: TRBJ2-1; CDR3 protein: CASSIGLAMNEQFF
V gene: TRBV7-2; J gene: TRBJ2-6; CDR3 protein: CASSLKTGSGANVLTF
V gene: TRBV15; J gene: TRBJ2-1; CDR3 protein: CATSRDRGISILDEQFF
V gene: TRBV21-1; J gene: TRBJ2-5; CDR3 protein: CASSKALSRQGCQETQYF
V gene: TRBV4-1; J gene: TRBJ1-3; CDR3 protein: CASSQERTVHGPGNTIYF
V gene: TRBV13; J gene: TRBJ1-1; CDR3 protein: CASSLTGPSYEAFF
V gene: TRBV18; J gene: TRBJ2-3; CDR3 protein: CASSRPGTVTTDTQYF
V gene: TRBV27; J gene: TRBJ2-1; CDR3 protein: CASSRTSAIPNEQFF
V gene: TRBV2; J gene: TRBJ2-1; CDR3 protein: CASTTSGGYNEQFF
V gene: TRBV7-8; J gene: TRBJ1-1; CDR3 protein: CASSVPRGPGNTEAFF
V gene: TRBV24-1; J gene: TRBJ2-1; CDR3 protein: CATSDPRDRTFEQFF
V gene: TRBV29-1; J gene: TRBJ2-1; CDR3 protein: CSAAGLGNNEQFF
V gene: TRBV28; J gene: TRBJ1-2; CDR3 protein: CASSLGQNYGYTF
V gene: TRBV19; J gene: TRBJ2-1; CDR3 protein: CATVRQGKGNEQFF
V gene: TRBV7-9; J gene: TRBJ1-3; CDR3 protein: CASSFDRGLYF
V gene: TRBV28; J gene: TRBJ1-5; CDR3 protein: CASRARTGSNQPQHF
V gene: TRBV6-1; J gene: TRBJ1-5; CDR3 protein: CASSDSPIGNQPQHF
V gene: TRBV4-2; J gene: TRBJ1-2; CDR3 protein: CASSPTQGSHYGYTF
V gene: TRBV7-9; J gene: TRBJ1-1; CDR3 protein: CASSRRDRTNTEAFF
V gene: TRBV3-1/TRBV3-2; J gene: TRBJ2-7; CDR3 protein: CASSQRLAEYEQYF
V gene: TRBV13; J gene: TRBJ1-1; CDR3 protein: CASSLLTGGVAEAFF
V gene: TRBV7-2; J gene: TRBJ1-2; CDR3 protein: CASSLMSGRANYGYTF
V gene: TRBV19; J gene: TRBJ2-3; CDR3 protein: CASSRAGGGTDTQYF
V gene: TRBV25-1; J gene: TRBJ2-7; CDR3 protein: CASRLAGGPYEQYF
V gene: TRBV29-1; J gene: TRBJ1-1; CDR3 protein: CSVDYGRAEAFF
V gene: TRBV2; J gene: TRBJ1-1; CDR3 protein: CASSELQGIGTEAFF
V gene: TRBV4-2; J gene: TRBJ2-1; CDR3 protein: CASSQEGQGGDEQFF
V gene: TRBV6-5; J gene: TRBJ2-7; CDR3 protein: CASSFGLAGGEQYF
V gene: TRBV4-2; J gene: TRBJ1-1; CDR3 protein: CASSQEGARSGDTEAFF
V gene: TRBV6-5; J gene: TRBJ1-5; CDR3 protein: CASSPGDRYQPQHF
V gene: TRBV28; J gene: TRBJ2-2; CDR3 protein: CASRKTKAGGGAGELFF
V gene: TRBV6-6; J gene: TRBJ1-2; CDR3 protein: CASSQQGARYGYTF
V gene: TRBV30; J gene: TRBJ2-1; CDR3 protein: CAWSVAGEQFF
V gene: TRBV7-9; J gene: TRBJ1-1; CDR3 protein: CASSFWGQGYTEAFF
V gene: TRBV4-2; J gene: TRBJ2-1; CDR3 protein: CASSQVEVLNEQFF
V gene: TRBV30; J gene: TRBJ1-2; CDR3 protein: CAWSKNLRTGRGYTF